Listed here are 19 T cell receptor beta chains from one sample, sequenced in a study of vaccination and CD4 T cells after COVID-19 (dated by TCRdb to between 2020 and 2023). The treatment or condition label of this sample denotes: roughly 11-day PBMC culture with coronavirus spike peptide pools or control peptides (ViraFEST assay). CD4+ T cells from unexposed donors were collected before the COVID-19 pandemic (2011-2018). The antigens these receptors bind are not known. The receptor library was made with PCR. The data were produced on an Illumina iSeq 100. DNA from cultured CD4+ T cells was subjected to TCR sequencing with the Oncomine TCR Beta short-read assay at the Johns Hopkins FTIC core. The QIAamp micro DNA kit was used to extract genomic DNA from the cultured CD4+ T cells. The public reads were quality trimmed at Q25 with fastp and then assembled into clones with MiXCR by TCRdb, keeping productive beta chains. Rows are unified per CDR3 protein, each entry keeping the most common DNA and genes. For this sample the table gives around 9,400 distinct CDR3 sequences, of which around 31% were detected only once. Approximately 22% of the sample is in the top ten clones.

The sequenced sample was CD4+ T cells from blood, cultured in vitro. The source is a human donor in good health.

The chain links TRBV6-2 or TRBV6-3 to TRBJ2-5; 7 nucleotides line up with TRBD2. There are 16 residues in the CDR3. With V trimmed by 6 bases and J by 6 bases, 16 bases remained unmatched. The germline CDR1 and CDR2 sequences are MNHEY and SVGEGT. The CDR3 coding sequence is TGTGCCAGCAGCGATCCGGGACTACGGGAGAGTAAGACCCAGTACTTC. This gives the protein CASSDPGLRESKTQYF.

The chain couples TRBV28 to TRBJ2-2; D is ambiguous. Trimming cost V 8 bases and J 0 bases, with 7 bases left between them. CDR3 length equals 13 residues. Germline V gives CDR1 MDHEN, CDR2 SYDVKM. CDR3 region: CASYYTNTGELFF. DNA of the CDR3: TGTGCCAGCTATTACACGAACACCGGGGAGCTGTTTTTT.

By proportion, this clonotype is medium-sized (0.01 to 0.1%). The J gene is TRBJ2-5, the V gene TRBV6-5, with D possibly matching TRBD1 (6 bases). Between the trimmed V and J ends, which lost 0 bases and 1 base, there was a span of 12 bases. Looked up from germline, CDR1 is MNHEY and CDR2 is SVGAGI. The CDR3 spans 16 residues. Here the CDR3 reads CASSYSGTLIQETQYF. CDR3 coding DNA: TGTGCCAGCAGTTACTCCGGGACACTGATCCAAGAGACCCAGTACTTC.

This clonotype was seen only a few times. CDR3 bases: TGTGCCAGCAGCTTCCGGGCTAGCGGGAGATCAGGAGACGAGCAGTACTTC. The encoded protein is CASSFRASGRSGDEQYF. The J gene is TRBJ2-7, the V gene TRBV11-2, with 10 nucleotides matching TRBD2. The CDR3 has 17 residues. J gave up 5 bases and V 3 bases, and 13 bases lay outside the gene matches. Germline V gene data show CDR1 as SGHAT and CDR2 as FQNNGV.

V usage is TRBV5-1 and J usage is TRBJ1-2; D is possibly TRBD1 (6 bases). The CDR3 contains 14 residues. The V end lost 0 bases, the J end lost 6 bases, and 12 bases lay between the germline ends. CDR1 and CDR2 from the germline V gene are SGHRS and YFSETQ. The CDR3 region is CASSLDREADGYTF. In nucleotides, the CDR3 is TGCGCCAGCAGCTTGGACAGGGAAGCAGATGGCTACACCTTC.

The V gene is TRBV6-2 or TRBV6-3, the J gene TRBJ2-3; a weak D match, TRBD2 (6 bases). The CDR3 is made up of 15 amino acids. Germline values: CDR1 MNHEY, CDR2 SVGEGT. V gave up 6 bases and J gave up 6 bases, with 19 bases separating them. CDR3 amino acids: CASSSVMGGHDTQYF. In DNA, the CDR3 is TGTGCCAGCAGCTCCGTTATGGGAGGTCACGATACGCAGTATTTT.

The CDR3 region has the DNA TGCAGTGCTAGATGGACTTGGGATACGCAGTATTTT. Translated: CSARWTWDTQYF. The rearrangement links TRBV20-1 to TRBJ2-3; the D gene is possibly TRBD2 (5 bases). Trimming removed 2 bases at V and 6 bases at J, with 9 bases between. The CDR3 length is 12 residues. CDR1 is DFQATT, CDR2 SNEGSKA, per germline (reference sequence).

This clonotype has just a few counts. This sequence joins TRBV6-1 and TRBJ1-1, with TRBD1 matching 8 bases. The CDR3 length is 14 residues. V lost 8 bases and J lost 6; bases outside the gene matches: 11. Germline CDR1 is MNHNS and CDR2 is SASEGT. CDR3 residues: CASGNRGVWAEAFF. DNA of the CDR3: TGTGCCAGCGGAAACAGGGGGGTTTGGGCTGAAGCTTTCTTT.

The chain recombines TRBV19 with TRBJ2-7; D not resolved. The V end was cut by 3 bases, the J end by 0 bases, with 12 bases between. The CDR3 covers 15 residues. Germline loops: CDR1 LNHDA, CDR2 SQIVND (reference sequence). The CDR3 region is CASSIVGPPSYEQYF. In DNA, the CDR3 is TGTGCCAGTAGTATCGTAGGGCCCCCCTCCTACGAGCAGTACTTC.

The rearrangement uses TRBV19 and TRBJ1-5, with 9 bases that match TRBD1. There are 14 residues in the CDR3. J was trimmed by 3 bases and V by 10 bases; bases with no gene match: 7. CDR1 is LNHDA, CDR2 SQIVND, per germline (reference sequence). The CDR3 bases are TGTGCCATCGCGGACAGGGGATACAATCAGCCCCAGCATTTT. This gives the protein CAIADRGYNQPQHF.

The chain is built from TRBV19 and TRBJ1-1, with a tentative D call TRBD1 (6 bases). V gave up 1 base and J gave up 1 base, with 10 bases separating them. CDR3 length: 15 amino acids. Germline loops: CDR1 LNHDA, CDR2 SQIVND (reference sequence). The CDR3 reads CASSIGDRRNTEAFF. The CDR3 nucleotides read TGTGCCAGTAGTATAGGCGACAGGCGGAACACTGAAGCTTTCTTT. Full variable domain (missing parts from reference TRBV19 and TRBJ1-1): DGGITQSPKYLFRKEGQNVTLSCEQNLNHDAMYWYRQDPGQGLRLIYYSQIVNDFQKGDIAEGYSVSREKKESFPLTVTSAQKNPTAFYLCASSIGDRRNTEAFFGQGTRLTVV.

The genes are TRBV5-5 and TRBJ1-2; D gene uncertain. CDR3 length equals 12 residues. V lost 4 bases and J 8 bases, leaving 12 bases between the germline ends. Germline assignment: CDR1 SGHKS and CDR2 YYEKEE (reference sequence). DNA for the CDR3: TGTGCCAGCAGCAGGACGCGGGAGGGCTACACCTTC. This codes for CASSRTREGYTF.

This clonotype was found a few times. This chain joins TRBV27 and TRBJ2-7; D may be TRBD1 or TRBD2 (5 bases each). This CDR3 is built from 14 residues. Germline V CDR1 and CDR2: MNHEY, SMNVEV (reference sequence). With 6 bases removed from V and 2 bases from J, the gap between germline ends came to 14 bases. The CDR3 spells CASSPKGRTYEQYF. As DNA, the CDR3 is TGTGCCAGCAGCCCGAAGGGACGGACCTACGAGCAGTACTTC.

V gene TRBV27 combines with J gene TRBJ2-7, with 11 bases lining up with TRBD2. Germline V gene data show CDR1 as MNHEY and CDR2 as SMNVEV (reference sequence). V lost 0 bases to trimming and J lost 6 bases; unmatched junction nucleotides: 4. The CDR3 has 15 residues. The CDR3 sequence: CASSLSASGRFEQYF. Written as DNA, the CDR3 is TGTGCCAGCAGTTTATCTGCTAGCGGGAGGTTCGAGCAGTACTTC.

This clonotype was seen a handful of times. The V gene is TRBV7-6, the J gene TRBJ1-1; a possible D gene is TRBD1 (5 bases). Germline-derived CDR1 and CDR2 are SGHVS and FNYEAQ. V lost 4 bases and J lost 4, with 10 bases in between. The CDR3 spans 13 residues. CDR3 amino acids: CASSWQGATEAFF. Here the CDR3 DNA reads TGTGCCAGCAGCTGGCAGGGCGCCACTGAAGCTTTCTTT.

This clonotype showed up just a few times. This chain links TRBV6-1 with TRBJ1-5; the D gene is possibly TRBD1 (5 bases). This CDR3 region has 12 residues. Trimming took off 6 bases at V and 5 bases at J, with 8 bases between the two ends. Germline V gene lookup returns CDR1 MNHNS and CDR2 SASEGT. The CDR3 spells CASRGGDQPQHF. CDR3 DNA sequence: TGTGCCAGCAGGGGGGGGGATCAGCCCCAGCATTTT.

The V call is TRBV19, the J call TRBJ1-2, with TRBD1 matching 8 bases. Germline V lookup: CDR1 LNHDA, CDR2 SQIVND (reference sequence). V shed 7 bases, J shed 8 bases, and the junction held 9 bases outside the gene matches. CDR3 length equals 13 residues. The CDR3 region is CASTNDRGGGYTF. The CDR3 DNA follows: TGTGCCAGTACCAACGACAGGGGAGGAGGCTACACCTTC.

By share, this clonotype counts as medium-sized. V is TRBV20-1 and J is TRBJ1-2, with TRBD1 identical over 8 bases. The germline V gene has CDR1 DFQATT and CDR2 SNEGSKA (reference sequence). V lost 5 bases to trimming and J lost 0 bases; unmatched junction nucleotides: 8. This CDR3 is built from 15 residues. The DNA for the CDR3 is TGCAGTGCTTCGGACAGGGTGACATCTAACTATGGCTACACCTTC. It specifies CSASDRVTSNYGYTF.

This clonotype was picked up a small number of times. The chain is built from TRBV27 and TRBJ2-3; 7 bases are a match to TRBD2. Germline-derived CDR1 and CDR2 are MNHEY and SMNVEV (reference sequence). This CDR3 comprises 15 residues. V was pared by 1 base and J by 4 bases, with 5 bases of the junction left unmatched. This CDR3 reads CASSLFSGMADTQYF. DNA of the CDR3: TGTGCCAGCAGTTTATTCAGCGGGATGGCAGATACGCAGTATTTT.